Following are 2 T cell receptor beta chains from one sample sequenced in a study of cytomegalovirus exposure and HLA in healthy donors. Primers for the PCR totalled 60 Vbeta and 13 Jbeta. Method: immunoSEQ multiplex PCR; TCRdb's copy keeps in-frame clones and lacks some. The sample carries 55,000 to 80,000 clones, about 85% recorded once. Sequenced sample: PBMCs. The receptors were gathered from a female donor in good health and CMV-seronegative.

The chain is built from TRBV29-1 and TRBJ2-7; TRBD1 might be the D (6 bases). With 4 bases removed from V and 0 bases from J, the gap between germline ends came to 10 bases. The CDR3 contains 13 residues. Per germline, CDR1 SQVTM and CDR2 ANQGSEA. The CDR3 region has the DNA TGCAGCGTTGCGGCAGGGGCCTCCTACGAGCAGTACTTC. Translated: CSVAAGASYEQYF.

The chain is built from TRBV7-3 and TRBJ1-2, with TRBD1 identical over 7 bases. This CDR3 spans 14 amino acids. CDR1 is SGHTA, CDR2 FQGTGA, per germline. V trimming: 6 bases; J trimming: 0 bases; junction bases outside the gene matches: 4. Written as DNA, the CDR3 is TGTGCCAGCAGTAGGGACAGCTCTAACTATGGCTACACCTTC. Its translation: CASSRDSSNYGYTF. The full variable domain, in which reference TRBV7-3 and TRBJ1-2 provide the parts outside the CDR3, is GAGVSQTPSNKVTEKGKYVELRCDPISGHTALYWYRQSLGQGPEFLIYFQGTGAADDSGLPNDRFFAVRPEGSVSTLKIQRTERGDSAVYLCASSRDSSNYGYTFGSGTRLTVV.